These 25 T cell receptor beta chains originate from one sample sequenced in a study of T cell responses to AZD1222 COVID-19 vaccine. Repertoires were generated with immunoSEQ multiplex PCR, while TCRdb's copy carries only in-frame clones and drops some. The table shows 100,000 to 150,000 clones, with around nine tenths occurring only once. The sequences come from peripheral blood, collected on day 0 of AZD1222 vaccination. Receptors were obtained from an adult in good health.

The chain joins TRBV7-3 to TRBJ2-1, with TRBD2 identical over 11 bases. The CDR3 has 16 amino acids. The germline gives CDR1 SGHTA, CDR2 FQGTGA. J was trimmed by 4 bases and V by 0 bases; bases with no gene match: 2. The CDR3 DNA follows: TGTGCCAGCAGCTTAACAACTAGCGGGAGTTACAATGAGCAGTTCTTC. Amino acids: CASSLTTSGSYNEQFF.

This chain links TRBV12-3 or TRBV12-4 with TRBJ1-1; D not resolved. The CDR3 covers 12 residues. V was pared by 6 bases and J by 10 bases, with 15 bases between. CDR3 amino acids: CASSRYDGGAFF. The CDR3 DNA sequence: TGTGCCAGCAGCCGGTACGATGGTGGAGCTTTCTTT.

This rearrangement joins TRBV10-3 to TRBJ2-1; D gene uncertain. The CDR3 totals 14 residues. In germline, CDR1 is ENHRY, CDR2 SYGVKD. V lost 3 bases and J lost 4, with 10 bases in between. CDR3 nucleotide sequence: TGTGCCATCAGTGAAGCGCTAGATTACAATGAGCAGTTCTTC. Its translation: CAISEALDYNEQFF.

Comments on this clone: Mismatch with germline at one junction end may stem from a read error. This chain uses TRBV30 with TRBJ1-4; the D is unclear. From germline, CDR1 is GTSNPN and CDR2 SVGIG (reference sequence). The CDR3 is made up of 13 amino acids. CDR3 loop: CAWRVDRGEKLFF. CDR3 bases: TGTGCCTGGCGTGTGGATAGAGGTGAAAAACTGTTTTTT. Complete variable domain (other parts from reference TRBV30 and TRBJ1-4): SQTIHQWPATLVQPVGSPLSLECTVEGTSNPNLYWYRQAAGRGLQLLFYSVGIGQISSEVPQNLSASRPQDRQFILSSKKLLLSDSGFYLCAWRVDRGEKLFFGSGTQLSVL.

The CDR3 DNA follows: TGTGCCAGCAGCCTCACGTCCCGTTGGGGGTACAATGAGCAGTTCTTC. Translating it yields CASSLTSRWGYNEQFF. The V and J genes are TRBV3-1 (or the pseudogene TRBV3-2) and TRBJ2-1; TRBD1 or TRBD2 may be the D gene (5 bases each). The CDR3 runs 16 residues. CDR1 is LGHDT, CDR2 YNNKEL, per germline (reference sequence). V lost 4 bases and J 4 bases, leaving 17 bases between the germline ends.

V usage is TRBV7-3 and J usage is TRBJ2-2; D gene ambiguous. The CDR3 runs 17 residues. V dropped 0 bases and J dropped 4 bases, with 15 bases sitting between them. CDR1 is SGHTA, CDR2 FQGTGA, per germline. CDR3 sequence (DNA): TGTGCCAGCAGCTTAACGGGTTTGGCTAGACTCACCGGGGAGCTGTTTTTT. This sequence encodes CASSLTGLARLTGELFF.

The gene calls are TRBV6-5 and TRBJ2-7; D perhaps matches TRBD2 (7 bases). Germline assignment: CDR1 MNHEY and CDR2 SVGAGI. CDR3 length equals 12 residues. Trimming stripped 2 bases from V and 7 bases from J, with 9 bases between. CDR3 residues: CASSYGGAEQYF. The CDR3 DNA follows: TGTGCCAGCAGTTACGGGGGGGCAGAGCAGTACTTC.

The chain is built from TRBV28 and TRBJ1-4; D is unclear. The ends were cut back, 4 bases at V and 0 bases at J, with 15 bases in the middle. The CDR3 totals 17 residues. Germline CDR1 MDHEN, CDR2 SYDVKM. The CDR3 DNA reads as TGTGCCAGCAGTTCAAATGGTTTCCCCGCAACTAATGAAAAACTGTTTTTT. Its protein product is CASSSNGFPATNEKLFF.

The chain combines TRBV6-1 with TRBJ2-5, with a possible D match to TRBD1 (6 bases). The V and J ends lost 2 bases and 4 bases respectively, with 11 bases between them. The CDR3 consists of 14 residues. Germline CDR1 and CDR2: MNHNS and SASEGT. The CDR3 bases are TGTGCCAGCAGTGAACCCAGGGGCGGAGAGACCCAGTACTTC. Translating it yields CASSEPRGGETQYF.

The CDR3: CASSQSRGTGANVLTF. The CDR3 DNA is TGCGCCAGCAGCCAATCTAGGGGGACTGGGGCCAACGTCCTGACTTTC. The rearrangement joins TRBV4-1 to TRBJ2-6; the D gene is possibly TRBD1 (6 bases). Germline V gene data show CDR1 as MGHRA and CDR2 as YSYEKL. This CDR3 has 16 residues. Trimming took 2 bases from V and 2 from J, leaving 10 bases between them.

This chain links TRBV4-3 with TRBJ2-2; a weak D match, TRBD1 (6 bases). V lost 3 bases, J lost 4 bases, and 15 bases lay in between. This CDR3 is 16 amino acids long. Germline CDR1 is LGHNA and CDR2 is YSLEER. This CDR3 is CASSHARGMATGELFF. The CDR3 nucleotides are TGCGCCAGCAGCCATGCAAGGGGGATGGCCACCGGGGAGCTGTTTTTT.

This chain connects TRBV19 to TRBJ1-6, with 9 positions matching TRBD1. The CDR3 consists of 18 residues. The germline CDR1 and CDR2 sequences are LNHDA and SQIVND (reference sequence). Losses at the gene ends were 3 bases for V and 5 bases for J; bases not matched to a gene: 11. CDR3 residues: CASSMRFRQGVNNSPLHF. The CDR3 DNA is TGTGCCAGTAGTATGCGGTTTAGACAGGGGGTGAATAATTCACCCCTCCACTTT.

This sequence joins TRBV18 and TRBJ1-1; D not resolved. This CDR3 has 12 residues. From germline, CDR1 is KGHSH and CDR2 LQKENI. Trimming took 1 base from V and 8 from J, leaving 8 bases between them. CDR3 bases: TGTGCCAGCTCACCACGGGGTCTGGAAGCTTTCTTT. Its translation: CASSPRGLEAFF.

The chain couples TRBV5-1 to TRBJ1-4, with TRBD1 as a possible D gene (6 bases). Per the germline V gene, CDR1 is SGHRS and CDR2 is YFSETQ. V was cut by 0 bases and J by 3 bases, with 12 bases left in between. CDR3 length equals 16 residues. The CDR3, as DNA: TGCGCCAGCAGCTTGGCTACAGGGCCCCCTAATGAAAAACTGTTTTTT. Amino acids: CASSLATGPPNEKLFF.

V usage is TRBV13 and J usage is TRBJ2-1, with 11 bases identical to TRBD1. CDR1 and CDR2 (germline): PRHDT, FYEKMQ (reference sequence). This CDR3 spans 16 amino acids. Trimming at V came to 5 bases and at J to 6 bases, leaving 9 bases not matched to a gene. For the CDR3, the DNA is TGTGCCAGCAGCCGCCCTGCCGGGACAGGGGGCAATGAGCAGTTCTTC. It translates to CASSRPAGTGGNEQFF. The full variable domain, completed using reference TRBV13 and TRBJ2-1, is AAGVIQSPRHLIKEKRETATLKCYPIPRHDTVYWYQQGPGQDPQFLISFYEKMQSDKGSIPDRFSAQQFSDYHSELNMSSLELGDSALYFCASSRPAGTGGNEQFFGPGTRLTVL.

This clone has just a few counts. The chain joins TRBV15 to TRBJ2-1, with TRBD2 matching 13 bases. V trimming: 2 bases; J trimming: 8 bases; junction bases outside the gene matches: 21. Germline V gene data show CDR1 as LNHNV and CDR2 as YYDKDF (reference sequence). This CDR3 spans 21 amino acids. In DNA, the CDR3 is TGTGCCACCAGCAGATTTGGACTAGCGGGAGCTACTAGCGGGAGGTTGGATGAGCAGTTCTTC. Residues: CATSRFGLAGATSGRLDEQFF.

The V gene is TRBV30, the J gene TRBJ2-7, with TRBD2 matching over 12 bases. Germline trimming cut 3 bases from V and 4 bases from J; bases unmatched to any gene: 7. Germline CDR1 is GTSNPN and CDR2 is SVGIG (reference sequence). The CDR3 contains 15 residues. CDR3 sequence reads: CAWRRASGGAYEQYF. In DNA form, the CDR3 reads TGTGCCTGGAGGAGAGCTAGCGGGGGGGCATACGAGCAGTACTTC.

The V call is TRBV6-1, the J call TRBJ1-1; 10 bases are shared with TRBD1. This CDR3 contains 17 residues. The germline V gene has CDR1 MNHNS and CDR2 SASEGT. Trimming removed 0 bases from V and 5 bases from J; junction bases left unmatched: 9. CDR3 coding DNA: TGTGCCAGCAGTGAAGCCAGACAGGGGGCTGGTAGGACTGAAGCTTTCTTT. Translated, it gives CASSEARQGAGRTEAFF.

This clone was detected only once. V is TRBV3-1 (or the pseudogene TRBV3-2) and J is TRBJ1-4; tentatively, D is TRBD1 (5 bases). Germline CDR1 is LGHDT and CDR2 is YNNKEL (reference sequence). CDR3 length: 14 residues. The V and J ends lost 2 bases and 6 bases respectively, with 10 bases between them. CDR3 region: CASSQSGRDEKLFF. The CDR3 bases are TGTGCCAGCAGCCAATCAGGGAGGGATGAAAAACTGTTTTTT.

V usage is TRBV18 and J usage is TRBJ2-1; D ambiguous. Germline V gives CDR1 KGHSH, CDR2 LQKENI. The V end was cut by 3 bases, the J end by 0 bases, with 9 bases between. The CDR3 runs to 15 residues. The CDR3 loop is CASSPAVNSYNEQFF. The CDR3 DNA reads TGTGCCAGCTCACCGGCGGTTAACTCCTACAATGAGCAGTTCTTC.

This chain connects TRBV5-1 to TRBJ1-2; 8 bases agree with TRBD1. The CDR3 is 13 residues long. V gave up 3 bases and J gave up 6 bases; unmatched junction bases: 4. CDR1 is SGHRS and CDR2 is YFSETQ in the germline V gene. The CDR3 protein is CASSSDREDGYTF. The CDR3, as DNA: TGCGCCAGCAGCTCGGACAGGGAAGATGGCTACACCTTC.

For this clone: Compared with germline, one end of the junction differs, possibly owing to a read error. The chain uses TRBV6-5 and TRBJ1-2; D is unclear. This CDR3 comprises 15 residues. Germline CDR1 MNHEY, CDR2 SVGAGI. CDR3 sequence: CASSDSTDLRVGYTF. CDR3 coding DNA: TGTGCCAGCAGTGACTCCACGGACCTAAGGGTTGGCTACACCTTC.

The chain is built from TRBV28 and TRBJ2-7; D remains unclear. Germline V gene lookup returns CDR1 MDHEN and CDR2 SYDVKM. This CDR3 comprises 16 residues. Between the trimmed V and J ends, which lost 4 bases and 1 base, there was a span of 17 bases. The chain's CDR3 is CASSSWTDALSYEQYF. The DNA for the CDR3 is TGTGCCAGCAGTTCATGGACGGATGCTCTTTCCTACGAGCAGTACTTC.

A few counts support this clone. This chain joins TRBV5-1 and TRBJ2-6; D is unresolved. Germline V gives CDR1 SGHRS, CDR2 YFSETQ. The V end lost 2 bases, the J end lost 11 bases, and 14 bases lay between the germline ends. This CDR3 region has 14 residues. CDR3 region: CASSFGQPLDVLTF. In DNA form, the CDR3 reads TGCGCCAGCAGCTTCGGCCAGCCCCTAGACGTCCTGACTTTC.

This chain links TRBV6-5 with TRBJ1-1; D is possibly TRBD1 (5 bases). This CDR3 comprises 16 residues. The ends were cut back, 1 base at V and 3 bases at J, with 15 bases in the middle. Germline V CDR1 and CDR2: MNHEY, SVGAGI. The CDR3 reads CASSYLGLGPYTEAFF. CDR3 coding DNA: TGTGCCAGCAGTTACTTAGGTTTGGGGCCATACACTGAAGCTTTCTTT.